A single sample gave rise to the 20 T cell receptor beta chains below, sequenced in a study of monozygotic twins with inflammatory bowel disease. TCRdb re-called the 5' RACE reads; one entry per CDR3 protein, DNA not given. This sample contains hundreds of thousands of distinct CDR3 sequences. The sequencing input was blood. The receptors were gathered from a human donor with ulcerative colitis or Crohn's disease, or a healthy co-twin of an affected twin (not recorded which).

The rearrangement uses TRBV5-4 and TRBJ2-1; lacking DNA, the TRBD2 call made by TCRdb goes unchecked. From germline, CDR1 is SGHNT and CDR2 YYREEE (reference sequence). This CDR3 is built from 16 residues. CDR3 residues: CASSYTSGGSYNEQFF.

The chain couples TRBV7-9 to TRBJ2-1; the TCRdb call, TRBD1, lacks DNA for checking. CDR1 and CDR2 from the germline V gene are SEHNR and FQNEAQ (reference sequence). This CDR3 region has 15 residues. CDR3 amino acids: CASSLKGFSYNEQFF.

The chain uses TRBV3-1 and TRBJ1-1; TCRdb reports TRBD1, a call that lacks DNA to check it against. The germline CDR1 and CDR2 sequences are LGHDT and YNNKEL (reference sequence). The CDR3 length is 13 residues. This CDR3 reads CASSQGPATEAFF.

CDR3 protein: CASSEASWKTQYF. V and J are TRBV5-1 and TRBJ2-5. Germline V gene sequence: CDR1 SGHRS, CDR2 YFSETQ. The CDR3 loop spans 13 amino acids.

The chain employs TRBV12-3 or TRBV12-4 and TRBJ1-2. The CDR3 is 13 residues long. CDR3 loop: CASSTGANYGYTF.

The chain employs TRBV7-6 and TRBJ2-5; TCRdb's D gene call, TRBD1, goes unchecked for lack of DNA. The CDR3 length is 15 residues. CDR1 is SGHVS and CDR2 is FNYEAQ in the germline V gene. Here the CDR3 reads CATQRQQGSQETQYF.

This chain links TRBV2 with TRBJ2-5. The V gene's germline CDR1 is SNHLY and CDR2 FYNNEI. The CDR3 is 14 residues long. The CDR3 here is CASSGGVIQETQYF.

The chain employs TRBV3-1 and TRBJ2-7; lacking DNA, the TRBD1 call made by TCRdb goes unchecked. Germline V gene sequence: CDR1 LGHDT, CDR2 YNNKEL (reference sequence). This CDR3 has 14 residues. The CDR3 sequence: CASSLSGPSYEQYF.

The CDR3 reads CSAPPTSFGEQFF. This rearrangement joins TRBV20-1 to TRBJ2-1; TCRdb's D call, TRBD2, is unchecked because there is no DNA. CDR1 DFQATT and CDR2 SNEGSKA come from the germline V gene (reference sequence). This CDR3 region has 13 residues.

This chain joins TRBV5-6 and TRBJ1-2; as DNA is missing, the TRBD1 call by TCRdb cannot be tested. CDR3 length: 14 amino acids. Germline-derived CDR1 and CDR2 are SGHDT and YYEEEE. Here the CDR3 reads CASIARGALWGYTF.

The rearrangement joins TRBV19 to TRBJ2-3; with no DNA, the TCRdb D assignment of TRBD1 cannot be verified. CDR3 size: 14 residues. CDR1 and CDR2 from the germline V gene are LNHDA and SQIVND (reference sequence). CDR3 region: CASSIAGLTDTQYF.

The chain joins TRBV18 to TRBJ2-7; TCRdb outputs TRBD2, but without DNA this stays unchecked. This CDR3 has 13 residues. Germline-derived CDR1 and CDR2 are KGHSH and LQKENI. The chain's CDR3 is CASSPGVPYEQYF.

The CDR3 loop is CASSYEGASDTQYF. J is TRBJ2-3 and V is TRBV12-3 or TRBV12-4; TCRdb names TRBD1, which stays unverified in the absence of DNA. The CDR3 extends over 14 amino acids.

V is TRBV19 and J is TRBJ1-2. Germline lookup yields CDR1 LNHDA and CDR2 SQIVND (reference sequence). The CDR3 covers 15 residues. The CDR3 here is CASSIVKSLDYGYTF.

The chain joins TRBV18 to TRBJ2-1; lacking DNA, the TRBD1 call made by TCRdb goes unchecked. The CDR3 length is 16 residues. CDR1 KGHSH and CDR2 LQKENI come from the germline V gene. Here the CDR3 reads CASSPPGGQTYNEQFF.

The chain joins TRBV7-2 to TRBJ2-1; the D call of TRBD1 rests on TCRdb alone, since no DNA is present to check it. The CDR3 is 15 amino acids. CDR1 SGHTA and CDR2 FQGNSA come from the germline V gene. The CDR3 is CASSSGLRGYNEQFF.

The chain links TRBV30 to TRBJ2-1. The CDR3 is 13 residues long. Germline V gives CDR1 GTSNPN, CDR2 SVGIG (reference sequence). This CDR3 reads CAWTGGSYNEQFF.

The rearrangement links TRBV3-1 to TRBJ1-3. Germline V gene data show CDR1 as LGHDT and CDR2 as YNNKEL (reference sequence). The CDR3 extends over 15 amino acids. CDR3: CASSPPAGIGNTIYF.

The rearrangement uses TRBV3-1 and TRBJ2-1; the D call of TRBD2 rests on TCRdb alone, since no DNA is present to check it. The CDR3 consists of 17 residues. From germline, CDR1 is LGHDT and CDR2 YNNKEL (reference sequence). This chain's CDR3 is CASSQDSLGRARNEQFF.

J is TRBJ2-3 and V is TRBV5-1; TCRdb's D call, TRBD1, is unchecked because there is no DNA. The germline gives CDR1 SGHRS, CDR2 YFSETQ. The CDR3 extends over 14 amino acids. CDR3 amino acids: CASRGGDPTDTQYF.